The entry below gives a single T cell receptor beta chain sequence along with its context. Naive CD8 cells lacked CD45RO, underwent positive selection for CCR7 and left out terminally differentiated effector memory CD45RA+ cells. The assay was immunoSEQ multiplex PCR, and TCRdb's table has in-frame clones only and misses some. The table lists hundreds of thousands of clones, about 91% of them singletons. The sample originates from a study of shared clonotypes between healthy human individuals. Between the trimmed V and J ends, which lost 7 bases and 7 bases, there was a span of 11 bases. This CDR3 has 11 residues. Looked up from germline, CDR1 is ENHRY and CDR2 is SYGVKD.

The V and J genes are TRBV10-3 and TRBJ2-7; D tentatively reads TRBD1 or TRBD2 (5 bases each). The material sequenced was naive CD8+ T cells sorted from blood. The sequence was collected from a young man in good health. CDR3 coding DNA: TGTGCCATCACGGGGCGAGGGGAGCAGTACTTC. Protein: CAITGRGEQYF.